Below are 11 T cell receptor beta chains sequenced from a single sample in a study of T cell changes during pregnancy in multiple sclerosis. Produced via immunoSEQ multiplex PCR; TCRdb's table is partial and in-frame only. This table holds 50,000 to 75,000 clones, around 90% found once. The sample here was peripheral blood, taken in the third trimester of pregnancy. The receptor set was obtained from a female donor in good health, enrolled as a control in a pregnancy study.

This clone was seen just once. The chain combines TRBV30 with TRBJ2-3; the match to TRBD2 covers 8 bases. V dropped 4 bases and J dropped 10; count of bases not matched to a gene: 13. Germline loops: CDR1 GTSNPN, CDR2 SVGIG (reference sequence). The CDR3 sequence is 14 residues long. The chain's CDR3 is CAWNPGGPLVAQYF. The DNA for the CDR3 is TGTGCCTGGAATCCGGGGGGGCCCCTCGTTGCGCAGTATTTT.

The chain couples TRBV10-3 to TRBJ2-7; TRBD2 matches at 11 bases. CDR3 size: 16 residues. The V gene's germline CDR1 is ENHRY and CDR2 SYGVKD. V gave up 3 bases and J gave up 3 bases; unmatched junction bases: 7. CDR3 loop: CAISDNTGLADYEQYF. The CDR3 DNA reads as TGTGCCATCAGTGATAATACGGGACTAGCGGACTACGAGCAGTACTTC.

This clone was counted a single time. This sequence joins TRBV7-9 and TRBJ1-4; D is ambiguous. CDR1 and CDR2 from the germline V gene are SEHNR and FQNEAQ (reference sequence). With 8 bases removed from V and 3 bases from J, the gap between germline ends came to 10 bases. The CDR3 spans 13 residues. CDR3 bases: TGTGCCAGCCGGCGGGGTTCTAATGAAAAACTGTTTTTT. Its translation: CASRRGSNEKLFF.

The CDR3 nucleotides read TGTGCCAGCGGGAGGAGACAGCCAAATCAGCCCCAGCATTTT. Translated, it gives CASGRRQPNQPQHF. The rearrangement joins TRBV2 to TRBJ1-5; the D gene is possibly TRBD1 (5 bases). Germline loops: CDR1 SNHLY, CDR2 FYNNEI. Trimming left V 8 bases short and J 4 bases short, with 15 bases between. The CDR3 sequence is 14 residues long. The full variable domain, with the rest looked up from reference TRBV2 and TRBJ1-5, is EPEVTQTPSHQVTQMGQEVILRCVPISNHLYFYWYRQILGQKVEFLVSFYNNEISEKSEIFDDQFSVERPDGSNFTLKIRSTKLEDSAMYFCASGRRQPNQPQHFGDGTRLSIL.

This chain uses TRBV7-2 with TRBJ2-7; 7 nucleotides agree with TRBD2. The CDR3 sequence is 14 residues long. Germline lookup yields CDR1 SGHTA and CDR2 FQGNSA. The V segment lost 4 bases and the J segment 7 bases; nucleotides outside the gene matches: 10. CDR3 residues: CASSSLLMGGEQYF. The CDR3 bases are TGTGCCAGCAGCTCCCTACTAATGGGGGGGGAGCAGTACTTC.

The chain recombines TRBV5-4 with TRBJ2-3, with 12 bases identical to TRBD2. The CDR3 spans 16 residues. Germline V gene lookup returns CDR1 SGHNT and CDR2 YYREEE (reference sequence). J gave up 4 bases and V 3 bases, and 6 bases lay outside the gene matches. CDR3 in amino acids: CASSSWTSGAADTQYF. Written as DNA, the CDR3 is TGTGCCAGCAGCTCTTGGACTAGCGGGGCTGCAGATACGCAGTATTTT.

This chain links TRBV19 with TRBJ1-5, with 8 bases that match TRBD1. After removal of 3 bases from V and 2 bases from J, the junction contained 3 bases not matched to a gene. This CDR3 comprises 15 residues. Germline CDR1 LNHDA, CDR2 SQIVND (reference sequence). Here the CDR3 DNA reads TGTGCCAGTAGTATCGGACAGGGCCGCAATCAGCCCCAGCATTTT. It is translated as CASSIGQGRNQPQHF.

The chain recombines TRBV9 with TRBJ2-7, with 7 bases identical to TRBD2. Per the germline V gene, CDR1 is SGDLS and CDR2 is YYNGEE. With 0 bases clipped from V and 2 bases from J, the junction kept 2 bases outside the gene matches. The CDR3 runs to 14 residues. The chain's CDR3 is CASSVVAGAYEQYF. Written as DNA, the CDR3 is TGTGCCAGCAGCGTAGTGGCGGGGGCCTACGAGCAGTACTTC.

This chain connects TRBV9 to TRBJ1-2, with TRBD1 matching 8 bases. The CDR3 has 15 residues. V lost 4 bases, J lost 7 bases, and 12 bases stayed unmatched. CDR1 SGDLS and CDR2 YYNGEE come from the germline V gene. CDR3 sequence: CASSSQGALSRGYTF. The DNA of the CDR3 is TGTGCCAGCAGCAGTCAGGGGGCCCTTTCCCGTGGCTACACCTTC.

The J gene is TRBJ2-1, the V gene TRBV30; perhaps TRBD2 as D (7 bases). The V end lost 0 bases, the J end lost 1 base, and 19 bases lay between the germline ends. This CDR3 region has 18 residues. CDR1 is GTSNPN and CDR2 is SVGIG in the germline V gene (reference sequence). DNA for the CDR3: TGTGCCTGGAGTGTACGGGGAAGGAGCGGGACATCCTACAATGAGCAGTTCTTC. It translates to CAWSVRGRSGTSYNEQFF. The full variable domain, in which reference TRBV30 and TRBJ2-1 provide the parts outside the CDR3, is SQTIHQWPATLVQPVGSPLSLECTVEGTSNPNLYWYRQAAGRGLQLLFYSVGIGQISSEVPQNLSASRPQDRQFILSSKKLLLSDSGFYLCAWSVRGRSGTSYNEQFFGPGTRLTVL.

This rearrangement joins TRBV19 to TRBJ1-2; 8 positions match TRBD1. Germline CDR1 LNHDA, CDR2 SQIVND (reference sequence). The V and J ends lost 5 bases and 8 bases, in that order; junction bases with no gene match: 7. The CDR3 spans 13 residues. DNA of the CDR3: TGTGCCAGTAGTCAACCGGGACAGGAGGGCTACACCTTC. Its translation: CASSQPGQEGYTF.